This T cell receptor (beta chain) was found in a study of T-cell reconstitution after alpha-beta-depleted transplantation in children. The library targeted TCRbeta and was prepared with unique molecular identifiers. TCRdb reanalysed the PCR reads using MiXCR and keeps one entry per CDR3 protein. The table records about 580,000 distinct CDR3 sequences, 23% of them present only once. This clonotype was observed a handful of times. Its antigen is undetermined. Points from the study as a whole: Fresh T-cell production supplied most of the T-cell counts and diversity seen one year after transplant. Diversity of TCRbeta at day 60 was high in some patients, arising from surviving recipient T cells and thymic progenitors.

CDR1 is SQVTM and CDR2 is ANQGSEA in the germline V gene. CDR3 size: 14 residues. V dropped 5 bases and J dropped 1; count of bases not matched to a gene: 7. The sequence derives from a boy younger than two who had a stem cell transplant for acute myeloid leukemia, so the T cells may come from the graft donor. The J gene is TRBJ2-5, the V gene TRBV29-1; 7 positions match TRBD2. The sample consisted of PBMCs, mostly from graft donor cells, taken 360 days after TCRalphabeta/CD19-depleted stem cell transplant. In nucleotides, the CDR3 is TGCAGCGTTCGGGGGGATCGGGGCCAAGAGACCCAGTACTTC. Translation gives CSVRGDRGQETQYF.